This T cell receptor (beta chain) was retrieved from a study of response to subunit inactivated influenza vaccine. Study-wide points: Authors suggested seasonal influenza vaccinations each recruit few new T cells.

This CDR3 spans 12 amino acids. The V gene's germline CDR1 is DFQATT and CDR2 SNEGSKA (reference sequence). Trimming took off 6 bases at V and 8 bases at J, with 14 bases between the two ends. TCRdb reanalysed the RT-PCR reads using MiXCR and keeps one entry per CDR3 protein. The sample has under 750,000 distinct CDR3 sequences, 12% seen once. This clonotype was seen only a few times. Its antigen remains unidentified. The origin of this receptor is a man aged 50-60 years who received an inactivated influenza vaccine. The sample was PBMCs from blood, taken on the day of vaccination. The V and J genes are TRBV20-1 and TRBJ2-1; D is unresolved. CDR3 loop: CSAKWSWDEQFF. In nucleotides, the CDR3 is TGCAGTGCCAAGTGGTCCTGGGATGAGCAGTTCTTC.